The rows below give T cell receptor beta chains drawn from one sample of a study of cytomegalovirus exposure and HLA in healthy donors. Sequencing was performed with immunoSEQ multiplex PCR; in TCRdb, only in-frame clones are kept and a portion is missing. The table includes 55,000 to 70,000 clones, 80% detected once. Sequencing was performed on PBMCs. The receptor set was obtained from a woman between 35 and 50 years old in good health and CMV-seronegative. CDR3s include the opening cysteine and the closing phenylalanine or tryptophan. Fields, in order: V gene, D gene, clone size, J gene, CDR3 DNA, CDR3 protein. The D gene is left open where the match is weak. Expanded clones are given a class, and other clones once, few, many or no size at all.

v_call: TRBV21-1
d_call: NA
clone_size: NA
j_call: TRBJ2-4
cdr3_nt: TGTGCCAGCAGCACGCTTATCGGGGGGGATGTAGCCAAAAACATTCAGTACTTC
cdr3_aa: CASSTLIGGDVAKNIQYF

v_call: TRBV29-1
d_call: TRBD1
clone_size: NA
j_call: TRBJ2-5
cdr3_nt: TGCAGCGTTGAAACAGGGGACCAAGAGACCCAGTACTTC
cdr3_aa: CSVETGDQETQYF

v_call: TRBV29-1
d_call: TRBD2
clone_size: NA
j_call: TRBJ2-1
cdr3_nt: TGCAGCGTTTTACCGGGACTATACAATGAGCAGTTCTTC
cdr3_aa: CSVLPGLYNEQFF

v_call: TRBV1
d_call: NA
clone_size: few
j_call: TRBJ2-5
cdr3_nt: TGCACCAGCAGCCAACGGATTAACGCGGGAGAGGAAGAGACCCAGTACTTC
cdr3_aa: CTSSQRINAGEEETQYF

v_call: TRBV28
d_call: TRBD1
clone_size: few
j_call: TRBJ1-1
cdr3_nt: TGTGCCATCAGGGGGCCGATGAACACTGAAGCTTTCTTT
cdr3_aa: CAIRGPMNTEAFF

v_call: TRBV5-1
d_call: TRBD2
clone_size: NA
j_call: TRBJ2-1
cdr3_nt: TGCGCCAGCAGCTACCGGACTAGCGGGACCCACAATGAGCAGTTCTTC
cdr3_aa: CASSYRTSGTHNEQFF

v_call: TRBV4-3
d_call: TRBD2
clone_size: NA
j_call: TRBJ2-7
cdr3_nt: TGCGCCAGCAGCCAAGATATGTGGGCTAGCGGGAGCTACGAGCAGTACTTC
cdr3_aa: CASSQDMWASGSYEQYF

v_call: TRBV2
d_call: NA
clone_size: NA
j_call: TRBJ1-2
cdr3_nt: TGTGCCAGCAGTGAATCCGGGGGATGGGATGGCTACACCTTC
cdr3_aa: CASSESGGWDGYTF

v_call: TRBV11-3
d_call: NA
clone_size: NA
j_call: TRBJ2-1
cdr3_nt: TGTGCCAGCAGCTTAGACACGACATCCGATGAGCAGTTCTTC
cdr3_aa: CASSLDTTSDEQFF

v_call: TRBV27
d_call: TRBD1
clone_size: NA
j_call: TRBJ1-2
cdr3_nt: TGTGCCAGCAGTTTAAAAGGGACAGACTTCCACTACACCTTC
cdr3_aa: CASSLKGTDFHYTF

v_call: TRBV15
d_call: NA
clone_size: NA
j_call: TRBJ1-1
cdr3_nt: TGTGCCACCAGCAGGACCCGAGGGGAGGGTGAAGCTTTCTTT
cdr3_aa: CATSRTRGEGEAFF

v_call: TRBV10-3
d_call: NA
clone_size: NA
j_call: TRBJ1-5
cdr3_nt: TGTGCCATCAGTGACAGTAGCAGCAATCAGCCCCAGCATTTT
cdr3_aa: CAISDSSSNQPQHF

v_call: TRBV28
d_call: NA
clone_size: NA
j_call: TRBJ1-2
cdr3_nt: TGTGCCAGCAGTGTCCAGGGCTATGGCTACACCTTC
cdr3_aa: CASSVQGYGYTF

v_call: TRBV25-1
d_call: NA
clone_size: NA
j_call: TRBJ1-1
cdr3_nt: TGTGCCAGCACCTGGAGCACTGAAGCTTTCTTT
cdr3_aa: CASTWSTEAFF

v_call: TRBV9
d_call: NA
clone_size: NA
j_call: TRBJ2-2
cdr3_nt: TGTGCCAGCAGCGGAAGAGGGGGAAGTAACACCGGGGAGCTGTTTTTT
cdr3_aa: CASSGRGGSNTGELFF

v_call: TRBV4-1
d_call: TRBD2
clone_size: few
j_call: TRBJ2-3
cdr3_nt: TGCGCCAGCAGCCCGAGACTAGCGGGGAGCACAGATACGCAGTATTTT
cdr3_aa: CASSPRLAGSTDTQYF

v_call: TRBV27
d_call: NA
clone_size: NA
j_call: TRBJ2-1
cdr3_nt: TGTGCCAGCAGTTTAGATCGGACTCCTTTAAACAATGAGCAGTTCTTC
cdr3_aa: CASSLDRTPLNNEQFF

v_call: TRBV4-3
d_call: TRBD1
clone_size: NA
j_call: TRBJ2-5
cdr3_nt: TGCGCCAGCAGCCAAGGCCAATTCGGGACAGCCACCCAAGAGACCCAGTACTTC
cdr3_aa: CASSQGQFGTATQETQYF

v_call: TRBV5-6
d_call: NA
clone_size: once
j_call: TRBJ2-7
cdr3_nt: TGTGCCAGCAGCCCCAGTGGAGGGGGCGGAGATCTCTACGAGCAGTACTTC
cdr3_aa: CASSPSGGGGDLYEQYF

v_call: TRBV25-1
d_call: TRBD1
clone_size: NA
j_call: TRBJ1-5
cdr3_nt: TGTGCCAGCAGTGGGACAGGGAGTGATAGCAATCAGCCCCAGCATTTT
cdr3_aa: CASSGTGSDSNQPQHF

v_call: TRBV25-1
d_call: TRBD2
clone_size: NA
j_call: TRBJ2-5
cdr3_nt: TGTGCCAGCAGCTCGCGGACTAGCGGGAGAAAGACCCAGTACTTC
cdr3_aa: CASSSRTSGRKTQYF

v_call: TRBV9
d_call: TRBD2
clone_size: NA
j_call: TRBJ2-3
cdr3_nt: TGTGCCAGCAGCGTTCTAGCGGGCAGCACAGATACGCAGTATTTT
cdr3_aa: CASSVLAGSTDTQYF

v_call: TRBV14
d_call: NA
clone_size: NA
j_call: TRBJ2-3
cdr3_nt: TGTGCCAGCAGCCCCCCAGGCGGGGTTCCTAATACGCAGTATTTT
cdr3_aa: CASSPPGGVPNTQYF

v_call: TRBV4-2
d_call: NA
clone_size: NA
j_call: TRBJ2-7
cdr3_nt: TGTGCCAGCAGCCAAGTTGCAGGGGACGAGCAGTACTTC
cdr3_aa: CASSQVAGDEQYF

v_call: TRBV5-1
d_call: TRBD1
clone_size: few
j_call: TRBJ2-2
cdr3_nt: TGCGCCAGCAGCCTCGGACAGGGGAGGTCCGGGGAGCTGTTTTTT
cdr3_aa: CASSLGQGRSGELFF

v_call: TRBV6-6
d_call: TRBD2
clone_size: NA
j_call: TRBJ2-1
cdr3_nt: TGTGCCACGGGACTAGCGGGAGGGGATGAGCAGTTCTTC
cdr3_aa: CATGLAGGDEQFF

v_call: TRBV20-1
d_call: TRBD1
clone_size: NA
j_call: TRBJ2-1
cdr3_nt: TGCAGTGCTAGGACAGGGAGTGAGCAGTTCTTC
cdr3_aa: CSARTGSEQFF

v_call: TRBV19
d_call: NA
clone_size: NA
j_call: TRBJ1-5
cdr3_nt: TGTGCCAGTCAGGCGTTTAGCAATCAGCCCCAGCATTTT
cdr3_aa: CASQAFSNQPQHF

v_call: TRBV29-1
d_call: TRBD1
clone_size: NA
j_call: TRBJ1-3
cdr3_nt: TGCAGCGTTGCCGGGACAGGGGAGGGAAACACCATATATTTT
cdr3_aa: CSVAGTGEGNTIYF

v_call: TRBV5-4
d_call: NA
clone_size: NA
j_call: TRBJ1-1
cdr3_nt: TGTGCCAGCAGGGGGGACACTATGAACACTGAAGCTTTCTTT
cdr3_aa: CASRGDTMNTEAFF

v_call: TRBV6-1
d_call: NA
clone_size: NA
j_call: TRBJ1-3
cdr3_nt: TGTGCCAGCAGTGAAGAGGACTTACTATATTTT
cdr3_aa: CASSEEDLLYF

v_call: TRBV7-2
d_call: NA
clone_size: NA
j_call: TRBJ2-6
cdr3_nt: TGTGCCAGCAGCTTCCGGACAGACGGGGCCAACGTCCTGACTTTC
cdr3_aa: CASSFRTDGANVLTF

v_call: TRBV5-4
d_call: NA
clone_size: NA
j_call: TRBJ1-1
cdr3_nt: TGTGCCAGCAGCTTAGATCGACAGGCGACGAACACTGAAGCTTTCTTT
cdr3_aa: CASSLDRQATNTEAFF

v_call: TRBV27
d_call: TRBD1
clone_size: NA
j_call: TRBJ1-2
cdr3_nt: TGTGCCAGCAGTCCGAGAGGGACAGGGGTAAGGTCTAGCTATGGCTACACCTTC
cdr3_aa: CASSPRGTGVRSSYGYTF

v_call: TRBV7-8
d_call: NA
clone_size: few
j_call: TRBJ2-7
cdr3_nt: TGTGCCAGCAGCTTAGCGGGGGCCTACGAGCAGTACTTC
cdr3_aa: CASSLAGAYEQYF

v_call: TRBV10-3
d_call: NA
clone_size: NA
j_call: TRBJ1-2
cdr3_nt: TGTGCCATCAGTGAGTCGCTGAGGGAGGGTACCTTC
cdr3_aa: CAISESLREGTF

v_call: TRBV6-1
d_call: NA
clone_size: NA
j_call: TRBJ1-2
cdr3_nt: TGTGCCAGCAGTGAAGCCAGGGTGGGGTATGGCTACACCTTC
cdr3_aa: CASSEARVGYGYTF

v_call: TRBV7-6
d_call: NA
clone_size: NA
j_call: TRBJ2-1
cdr3_nt: TGTGCCAGCAGCTTAGACGGGTCCTACAATGAGCAGTTCTTC
cdr3_aa: CASSLDGSYNEQFF

v_call: TRBV7-8
d_call: NA
clone_size: NA
j_call: TRBJ1-5
cdr3_nt: TGTGCCAGCAGCTTAGAGGAGGCTAGCAATCAGCCCCAGCATTTT
cdr3_aa: CASSLEEASNQPQHF

v_call: TRBV5-6
d_call: NA
clone_size: NA
j_call: TRBJ1-1
cdr3_nt: TGTGCCAGCAGCCCTACATCGGGGTACACTGAAGCTTTCTTT
cdr3_aa: CASSPTSGYTEAFF

v_call: TRBV7-9
d_call: NA
clone_size: NA
j_call: TRBJ1-1
cdr3_nt: TGTGCCAGCAGCTCTTGGGGGCGAGATGGTGAAGCTTTCTTT
cdr3_aa: CASSSWGRDGEAFF

v_call: TRBV18
d_call: TRBD2
clone_size: NA
j_call: TRBJ2-7
cdr3_nt: TGTGCCAGCTCACCACCGGATGCGGGGGTGTACGAGCAGTACTTC
cdr3_aa: CASSPPDAGVYEQYF

v_call: TRBV19
d_call: NA
clone_size: NA
j_call: TRBJ1-2
cdr3_nt: TGTGCCAGTAGTTGGCCTAAAGGGGACTACACCTTC
cdr3_aa: CASSWPKGDYTF

v_call: TRBV6-1
d_call: NA
clone_size: NA
j_call: TRBJ1-3
cdr3_nt: TGTGCCAGTAGGACGGGGATCTCTGGAAACACCATATATTTT
cdr3_aa: CASRTGISGNTIYF

v_call: TRBV10-1
d_call: TRBD1
clone_size: NA
j_call: TRBJ2-7
cdr3_nt: TGCGCCAGCAGTGAGCTACGACAGGGGACCCACGAGCAGTACTTC
cdr3_aa: CASSELRQGTHEQYF